This note documents a single T cell receptor (beta chain) sequence. These data come from a study of technical replicates of blood from a few donors. Measured with immunoSEQ multiplex PCR; TCRdb has only the in-frame clones, and not every one. In the table there are approximately 58,000 clones, around 84% of which are singletons. Input material: PBMCs. The TCR sequence derives from a human donor in good health. Some clones in this sample may be carry-over from other donors' samples.

The CDR3 coding sequence is TGCGCCAGCAGCCGCACAACAGTCGGACAGGGTGCCTCTGGGGCCAACGTCCTGACTTTC. Its translation: CASSRTTVGQGASGANVLTF. The chain uses TRBV4-1 and TRBJ2-6, with 8 nucleotides matching TRBD1. CDR1 MGHRA and CDR2 YSYEKL come from the germline V gene. V dropped 4 bases and J dropped 0; count of bases not matched to a gene: 14. The CDR3 runs 20 residues.